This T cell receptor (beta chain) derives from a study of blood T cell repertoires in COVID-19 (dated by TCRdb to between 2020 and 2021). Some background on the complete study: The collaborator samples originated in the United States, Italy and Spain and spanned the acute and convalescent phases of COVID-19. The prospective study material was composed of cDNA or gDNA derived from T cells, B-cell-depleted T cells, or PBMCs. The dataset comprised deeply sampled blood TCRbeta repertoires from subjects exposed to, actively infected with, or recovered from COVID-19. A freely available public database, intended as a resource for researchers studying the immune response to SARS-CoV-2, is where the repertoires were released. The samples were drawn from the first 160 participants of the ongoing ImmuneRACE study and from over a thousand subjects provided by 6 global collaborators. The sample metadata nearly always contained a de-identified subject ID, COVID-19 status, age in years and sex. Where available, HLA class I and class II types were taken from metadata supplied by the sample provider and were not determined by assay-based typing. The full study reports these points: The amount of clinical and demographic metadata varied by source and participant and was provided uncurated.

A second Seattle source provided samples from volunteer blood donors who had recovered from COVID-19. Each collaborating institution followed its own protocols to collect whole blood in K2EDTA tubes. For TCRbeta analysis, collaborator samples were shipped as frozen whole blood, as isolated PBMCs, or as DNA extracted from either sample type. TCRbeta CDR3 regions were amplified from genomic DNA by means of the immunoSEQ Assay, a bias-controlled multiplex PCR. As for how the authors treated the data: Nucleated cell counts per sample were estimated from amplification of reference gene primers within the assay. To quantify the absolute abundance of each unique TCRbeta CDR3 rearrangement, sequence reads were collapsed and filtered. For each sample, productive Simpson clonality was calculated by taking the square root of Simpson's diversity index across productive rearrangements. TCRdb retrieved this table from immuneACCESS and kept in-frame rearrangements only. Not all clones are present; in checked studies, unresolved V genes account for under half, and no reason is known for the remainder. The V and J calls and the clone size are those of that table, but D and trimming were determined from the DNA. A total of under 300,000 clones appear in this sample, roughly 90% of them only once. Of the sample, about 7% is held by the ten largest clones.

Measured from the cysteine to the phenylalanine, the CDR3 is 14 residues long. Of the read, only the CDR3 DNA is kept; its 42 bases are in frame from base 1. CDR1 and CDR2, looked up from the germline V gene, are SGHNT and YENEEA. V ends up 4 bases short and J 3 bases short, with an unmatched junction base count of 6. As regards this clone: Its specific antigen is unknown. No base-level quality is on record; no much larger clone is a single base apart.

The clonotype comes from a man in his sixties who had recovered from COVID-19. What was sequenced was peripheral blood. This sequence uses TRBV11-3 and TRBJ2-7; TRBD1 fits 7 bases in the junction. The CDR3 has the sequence CASSSGGSNYEQYF. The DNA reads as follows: TGTGCCAGCAGCTCAGGGGGTTCTAACTACGAGCAGTACTTC. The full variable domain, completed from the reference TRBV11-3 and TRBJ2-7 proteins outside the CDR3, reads EAGVVQSPRYKIIEKKQPVAFWCNPISGHNTLYWYLQNLGQGPELLIRYENEEAVDDSQLPKDRFSAERLKGVDSTLKIQPAELGDSAVYLCASSSGGSNYEQYFGPGTRLTVT.